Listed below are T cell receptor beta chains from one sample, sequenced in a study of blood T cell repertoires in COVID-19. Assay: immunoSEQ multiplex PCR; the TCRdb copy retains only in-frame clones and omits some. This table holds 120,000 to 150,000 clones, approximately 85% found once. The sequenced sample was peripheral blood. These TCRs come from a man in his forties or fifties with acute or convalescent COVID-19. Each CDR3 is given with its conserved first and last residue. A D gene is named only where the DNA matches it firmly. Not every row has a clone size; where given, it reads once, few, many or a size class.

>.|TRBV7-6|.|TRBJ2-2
CASSHSGYSGATGELFF
TGTGCCAGCAGTCATAGCGGCTACAGCGGAGCCACCGGGGAGCTGTTTTTT
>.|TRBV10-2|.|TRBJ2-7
CASSDRTPHEQYF
TGCGCCAGCAGTGACCGGACACCCCACGAGCAGTACTTC
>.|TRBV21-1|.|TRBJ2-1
CASSKDVGEEQFF
TGTGCCAGCAGCAAAGACGTCGGGGAGGAGCAGTTCTTC
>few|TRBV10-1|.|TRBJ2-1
CASSEDGDYNEQFF
TGCGCCAGCAGTGAGGATGGAGACTACAATGAGCAGTTCTTC
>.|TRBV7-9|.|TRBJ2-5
CASSLAGGVVETQYF
TGTGCCAGCAGCTTAGCCGGCGGGGTCGTAGAGACCCAGTACTTC
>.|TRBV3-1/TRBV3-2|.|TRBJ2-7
CASSQGLGSNEQYF
TGTGCCAGCAGCCAAGGTCTGGGTAGCAACGAGCAGTACTTC
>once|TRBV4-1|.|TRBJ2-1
CASSQDLVLVITNEQFF
TGCGCCAGCAGCCAAGATCTCGTACTAGTGATTACCAATGAGCAGTTCTTC
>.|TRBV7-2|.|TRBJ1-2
CASSFGGSYGYTF
TGTGCCAGCAGCTTCGGGGGAAGCTATGGCTACACCTTC
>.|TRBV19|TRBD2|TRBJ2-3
CASNSGLPGPDTQYF
TGTGCCAGTAATTCGGGACTACCGGGCCCAGATACGCAGTATTTT
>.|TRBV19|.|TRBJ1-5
CASSIRQVNQPQHF
TGTGCCAGTAGTATTCGGCAGGTCAATCAGCCCCAGCATTTT
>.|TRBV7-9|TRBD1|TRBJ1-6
CASSLALDRGTAPLHF
TGTGCCAGCAGCTTAGCCCTAGACAGGGGAACGGCACCCCTCCACTTT
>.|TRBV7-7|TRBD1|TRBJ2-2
CASSLQGASTGELFF
TGTGCTAGCAGTTTACAGGGGGCTAGCACCGGGGAGCTGTTTTTT
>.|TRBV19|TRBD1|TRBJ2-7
CASSPGTGRSYEQYF
TGTGCCAGTAGCCCGGGGACAGGGAGATCCTACGAGCAGTACTTC
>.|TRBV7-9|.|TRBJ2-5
CASSSRFQGDETQYF
TGTGCCAGCAGCTCCCGATTTCAGGGCGACGAGACCCAGTACTTC
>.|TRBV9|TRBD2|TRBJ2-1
CASSVTGGRYNEQFF
TGTGCCAGCAGCGTAACGGGGGGGAGGTACAATGAGCAGTTCTTC
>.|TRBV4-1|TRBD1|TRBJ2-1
CASSQGGQGNEQFF
TGCGCCAGCAGCCAAGGAGGACAGGGCAATGAGCAGTTCTTC
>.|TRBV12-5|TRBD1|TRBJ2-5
CASGLVSLRQGQRTQYF
TGTGCTAGTGGTTTGGTTTCTCTGAGACAGGGGCAGCGGACCCAGTACTTC
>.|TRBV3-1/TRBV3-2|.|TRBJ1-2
CASSQRDQGGGYTF
TGTGCCAGCAGCCAAAGAGATCAGGGAGGCGGCTACACCTTC
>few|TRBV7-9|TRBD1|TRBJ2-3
CASSSGQGVDTQYF
TGTGCCAGCAGCTCCGGACAGGGGGTTGATACGCAGTATTTT
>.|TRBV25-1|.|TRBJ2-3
CASSGGRGARDTQYF
TGTGCCAGCAGTGGGGGGCGAGGGGCCAGGGATACGCAGTATTTT
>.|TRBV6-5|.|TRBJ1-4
CASRLEPNEKLFF
TGTGCCAGCAGACTCGAACCTAATGAAAAACTGTTTTTT
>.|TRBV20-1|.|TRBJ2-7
CSASNLGAGVREQYF
TGCAGTGCTAGTAATTTGGGGGCGGGAGTTCGCGAGCAGTACTTC
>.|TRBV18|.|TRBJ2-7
CASSQETGIAYEQYF
TGTGCCAGCTCACAGGAGACAGGCATAGCCTACGAGCAGTACTTC
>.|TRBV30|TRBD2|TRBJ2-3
CASDPSGTSVTDTQYF
TGTGCCTCCGACCCATCCGGGACTAGCGTCACAGATACGCAGTATTTT
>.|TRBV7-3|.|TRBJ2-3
CASSLLGQGLDTQYF
TGTGCCAGCAGCTTACTTGGGCAGGGTTTGGATACGCAGTATTTT
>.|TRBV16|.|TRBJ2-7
CASSQEASPTFYEQYF
TGTGCCAGCAGCCAAGAGGCATCACCAACTTTCTACGAGCAGTACTTC
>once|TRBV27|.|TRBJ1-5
CASSLRRAYQPQHF
TGTGCCAGCAGTTTGCGCAGGGCTTATCAGCCCCAGCATTTT
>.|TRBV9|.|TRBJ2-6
CASSLRSGANVLTF
TGTGCCAGCAGCTTGAGGTCTGGGGCCAACGTCCTGACTTTC
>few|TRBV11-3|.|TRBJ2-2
CASSLPGLTGAGELFF
TGTGCCAGCAGCTTACCGGGACTTACGGGAGCCGGGGAGCTGTTTTTT
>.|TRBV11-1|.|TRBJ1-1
CASSHFGGVNTEAFF
TGTGCCAGCAGCCATTTTGGGGGGGTGAACACTGAAGCTTTCTTT
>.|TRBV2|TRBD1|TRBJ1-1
CASSGGTVGTEAFF
TGTGCCAGCAGTGGAGGGACAGTGGGTACTGAAGCTTTCTTT
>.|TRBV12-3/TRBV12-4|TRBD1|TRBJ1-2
CASRPTGSGGYTF
TGTGCCAGCAGGCCGACAGGGAGCGGTGGCTACACCTTC
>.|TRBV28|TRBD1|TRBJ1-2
CASSAEGGSSYGYTF
TGTGCCAGCAGTGCCGAAGGGGGCTCGTCCTATGGCTACACCTTC
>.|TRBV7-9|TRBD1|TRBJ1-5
CASSSKQGAVDQPQHF
TGTGCCAGCAGCTCAAAACAGGGGGCTGTCGATCAGCCCCAGCATTTT
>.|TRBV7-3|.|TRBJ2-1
CASSFDPSYEQFF
TGTGCCAGCAGCTTCGATCCTAGTTATGAGCAGTTCTTC
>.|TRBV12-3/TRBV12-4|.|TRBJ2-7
CASTTGQSYEQYF
TGTGCCAGCACCACTGGACAGAGCTACGAGCAGTACTTC
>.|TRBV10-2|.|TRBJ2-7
CASKGFPTNYEQYF
TGCGCCAGCAAGGGGTTTCCTACAAACTACGAGCAGTACTTC
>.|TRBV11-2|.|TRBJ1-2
CASSLDPGGSRGYTF
TGTGCCAGCAGCTTAGATCCCGGAGGAAGCCGTGGCTACACCTTC